This TCR beta chain was sequenced during a study of human T cells and chemical hapten exposure. Time point of the sample: patch test 1, 2 weeks after DPC sensitization. As for treatment: therapeutic diphenylcyclopropenone sensitization with weekly scalp DPC. Those who donated were patients with alopecia, 18 to 70 years of age, and suitable for DPC. CDR3 length equals 13 residues. Looked up from germline, CDR1 is SNHLY and CDR2 is FYNNEI. The germline V and J ends were trimmed by 2 bases and 8 bases, with 12 bases remaining between them. Each CDR3 protein is one row after TCRdb ran MiXCR on the RACE reads. The sample records about 380,000 distinct CDR3 sequences, roughly 5% being singletons.

The material was whole blood, obtained in connection with sensitization to the hapten diphenylcyclopropenone (DPC). The chain carries TRBV2 and TRBJ1-2; D is unresolved. The TCR was taken from a woman between 45 and 65 years old with alopecia areata. Some clones in this sample may be carry-over from other donors' samples. The CDR3 DNA sequence: TGTGCCAGCAGTGAAAGCTCGCTAGGAGGCTACACCTTC. Residues: CASSESSLGGYTF.